This T cell receptor beta chain was profiled in a study of response to subunit inactivated influenza vaccine. The CDR3 is made up of 13 amino acids. Germline V gives CDR1 KGHDR, CDR2 SFDVKD. Trimming removed 3 bases from V and 8 bases from J; junction bases left unmatched: 3. Regarding the study as a whole: It was the authors' suggestion that each seasonal influenza vaccination recruits few new T cells.

A few counts support this clonotype. Its antigen is as yet unknown. TCRdb fed the RT-PCR reads into MiXCR, producing one record per CDR3 protein. Counted here are about half a million distinct CDR3 sequences, around 8% occurring once; the ten biggest clones make up roughly 13%. This TCR was recovered from a man between 45 and 75 years old who received an inactivated influenza vaccine. The chain couples TRBV24-1 to TRBJ1-1; 9 bases fit TRBD1. Sequencing was performed on PBMCs from blood, taken approximately 25 months after vaccination. CDR3 protein: CATSDEGTGEAFF. DNA of the CDR3: TGTGCCACCAGTGATGAGGGGACAGGGGAAGCTTTCTTT.